This entry concerns a single T cell receptor beta chain. V lost 4 bases and J 1 base, leaving 7 bases between the germline ends. This CDR3 is built from 14 residues. Germline V lookup: CDR1 MNHEY, CDR2 SVGEGT. The data belong to a study of T-cell reconstitution after alpha-beta-depleted transplantation in children. TCRbeta library construction was performed incorporating unique molecular identifiers. TCRdb reprocessed the PCR reads via MiXCR and lists one record per CDR3 protein. Here the sample spans about 640,000 distinct CDR3 sequences, around 17% being singletons. The rearrangement uses TRBV6-2 or TRBV6-3 and TRBJ2-2; the D is unclear. The material was PBMCs from the stem cell graft donor, obtained from the stem cell graft. The receptor's source is a human donor who donated a stem cell graft to a child with acute myeloid leukemia. The CDR3 DNA reads as TGTGCCAGCAGTTTATGGTTGAACACCGGGGAGCTGTTTTTT. It specifies CASSLWLNTGELFF.